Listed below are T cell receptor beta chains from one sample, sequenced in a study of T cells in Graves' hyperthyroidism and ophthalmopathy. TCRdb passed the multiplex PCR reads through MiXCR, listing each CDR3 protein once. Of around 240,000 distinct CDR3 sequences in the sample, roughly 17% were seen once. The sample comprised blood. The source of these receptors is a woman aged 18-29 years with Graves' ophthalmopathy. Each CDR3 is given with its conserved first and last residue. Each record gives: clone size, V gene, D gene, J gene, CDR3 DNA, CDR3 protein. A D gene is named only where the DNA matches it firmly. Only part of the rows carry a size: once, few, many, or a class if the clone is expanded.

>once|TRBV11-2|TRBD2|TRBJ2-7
TGTGCCAGCAGCTTAGGGGGCACTAGCGGGGGATCCTACGAGCAGTACTTC
CASSLGGTSGGSYEQYF
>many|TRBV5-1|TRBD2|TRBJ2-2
TGCGCCAGCAGCTTGGATTTAGCGGGGGGGCCCATCGGGGAGCTGTTTTTT
CASSLDLAGGPIGELFF
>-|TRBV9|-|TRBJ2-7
TGTGCCAGCAGCGTAGAGGGGAGCTCCTACGAGCAGTACTTC
CASSVEGSSYEQYF
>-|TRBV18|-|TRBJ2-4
TGTGCCAGCTCACCTAACCAGCGGGTAGCCAAAAACATTCAGTACTTC
CASSPNQRVAKNIQYF
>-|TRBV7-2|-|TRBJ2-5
TGTGCCAGCAGCCCCCCCGGGGGAGAGACCCAGTACTTC
CASSPPGGETQYF
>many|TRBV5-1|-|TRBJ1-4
TGCGCCACCAGGGAGGGTCGCAGGGATGAAAAACTGTTTTTT
CATREGRRDEKLFF
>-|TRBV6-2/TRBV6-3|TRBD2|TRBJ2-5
TGTGCCAGCAGTCGGACTAGCGGGAGGGCCTTGGCCCAGTACTTC
CASSRTSGRALAQYF
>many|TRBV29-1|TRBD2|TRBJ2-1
TGCAGCGTTGATTTTAGCGGGAGCTTGGATGAGCAGTTCTTC
CSVDFSGSLDEQFF
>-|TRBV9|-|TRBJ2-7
TGTGCCAGCAGCTCAGGGACACTGAGCTCCTACGAGCAGTACTTC
CASSSGTLSSYEQYF
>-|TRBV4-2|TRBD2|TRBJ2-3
TGTGCCAGCAGCGAACCGGGACTAGAGCGCACAGATACGCAGTATTTT
CASSEPGLERTDTQYF